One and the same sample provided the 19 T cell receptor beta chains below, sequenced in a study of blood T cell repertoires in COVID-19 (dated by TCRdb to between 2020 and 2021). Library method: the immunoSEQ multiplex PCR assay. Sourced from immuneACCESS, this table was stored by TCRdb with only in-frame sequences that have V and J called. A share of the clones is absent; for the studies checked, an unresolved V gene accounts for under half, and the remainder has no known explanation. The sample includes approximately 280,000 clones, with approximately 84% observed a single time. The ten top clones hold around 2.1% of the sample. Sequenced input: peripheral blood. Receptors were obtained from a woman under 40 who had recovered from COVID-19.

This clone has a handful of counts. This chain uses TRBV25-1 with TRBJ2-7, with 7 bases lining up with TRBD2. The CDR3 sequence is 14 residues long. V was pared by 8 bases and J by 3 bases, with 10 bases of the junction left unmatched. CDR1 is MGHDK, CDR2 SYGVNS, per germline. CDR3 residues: CASSFGGVGYEQYF. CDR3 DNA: TGTGCCAGCTCCTTTGGGGGGGTAGGCTACGAGCAGTACTTC.

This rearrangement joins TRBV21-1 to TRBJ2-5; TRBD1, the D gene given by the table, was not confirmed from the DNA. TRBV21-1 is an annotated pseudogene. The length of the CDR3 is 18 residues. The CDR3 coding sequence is TGTGCCAGCAGCAAAGACCCAGGGCCCTGCTTTTCAGGAGAGACCCAGTACTTC. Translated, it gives CASSKDPGPCFSGETQYF.

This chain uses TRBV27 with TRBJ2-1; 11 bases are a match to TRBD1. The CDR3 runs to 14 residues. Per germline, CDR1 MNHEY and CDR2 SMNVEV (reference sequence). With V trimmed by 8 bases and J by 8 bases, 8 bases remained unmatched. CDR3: CASSPGQGVYEQFF. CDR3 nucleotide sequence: TGTGCCAGCTCCCCGGGACAGGGGGTCTATGAGCAGTTCTTC.

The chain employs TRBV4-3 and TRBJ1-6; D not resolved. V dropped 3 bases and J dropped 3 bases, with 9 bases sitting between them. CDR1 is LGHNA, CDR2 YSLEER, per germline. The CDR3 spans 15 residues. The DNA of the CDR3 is TGCGCCAGCAGCCACCTTCAGATCTATAATTCACCCCTCCACTTT. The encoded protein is CASSHLQIYNSPLHF.

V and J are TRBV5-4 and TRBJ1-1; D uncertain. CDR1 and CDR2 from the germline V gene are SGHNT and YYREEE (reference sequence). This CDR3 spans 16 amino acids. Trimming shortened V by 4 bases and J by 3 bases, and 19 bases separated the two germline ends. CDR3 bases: TGTGCCAGCAGCCGAGGGCCGGAAGGAGGTGACACTGAAGCTTTCTTT. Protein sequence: CASSRGPEGGDTEAFF.

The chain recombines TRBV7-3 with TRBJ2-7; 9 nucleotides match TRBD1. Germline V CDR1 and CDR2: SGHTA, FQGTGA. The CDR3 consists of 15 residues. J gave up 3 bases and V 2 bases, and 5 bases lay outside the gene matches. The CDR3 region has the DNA TGTGCCAGCAGCTTAGGGACAGGGTTATACTACGAGCAGTACTTC. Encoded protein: CASSLGTGLYYEQYF.

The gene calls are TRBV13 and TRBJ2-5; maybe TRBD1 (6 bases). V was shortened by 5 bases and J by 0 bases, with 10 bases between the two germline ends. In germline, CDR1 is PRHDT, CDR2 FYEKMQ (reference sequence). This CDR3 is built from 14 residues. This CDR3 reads CASSPEGDQETQYF. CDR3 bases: TGTGCCAGCAGCCCAGAGGGGGACCAAGAGACCCAGTACTTC.

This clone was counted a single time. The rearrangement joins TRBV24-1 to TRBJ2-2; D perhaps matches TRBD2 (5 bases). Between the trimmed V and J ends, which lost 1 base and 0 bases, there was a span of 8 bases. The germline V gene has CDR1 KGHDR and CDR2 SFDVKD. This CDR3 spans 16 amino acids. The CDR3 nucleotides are TGTGCCACCAGTGATTTTGAGGGATCGAACACCGGGGAGCTGTTTTTT. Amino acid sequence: CATSDFEGSNTGELFF.

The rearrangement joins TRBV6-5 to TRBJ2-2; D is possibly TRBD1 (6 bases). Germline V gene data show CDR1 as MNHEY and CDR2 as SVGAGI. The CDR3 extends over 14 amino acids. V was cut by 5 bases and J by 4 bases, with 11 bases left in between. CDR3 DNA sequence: TGTGCCAGCAGTCGACAGGATTCCACCGGGGAGCTGTTTTTT. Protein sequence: CASSRQDSTGELFF.

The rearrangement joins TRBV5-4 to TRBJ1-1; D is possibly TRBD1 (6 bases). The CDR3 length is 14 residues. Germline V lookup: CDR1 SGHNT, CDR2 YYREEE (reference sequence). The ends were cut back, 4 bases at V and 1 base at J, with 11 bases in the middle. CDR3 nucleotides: TGTGCCAGCAGCCCCAGACAGGCGAACACTGAAGCTTTCTTT. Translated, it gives CASSPRQANTEAFF.

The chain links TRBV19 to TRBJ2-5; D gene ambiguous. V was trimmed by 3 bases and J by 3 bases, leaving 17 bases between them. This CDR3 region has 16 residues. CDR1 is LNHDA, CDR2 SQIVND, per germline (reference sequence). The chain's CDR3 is CASSMATRGLKETQYF. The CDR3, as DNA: TGTGCCAGTAGTATGGCTACCAGAGGCCTTAAAGAGACCCAGTACTTC.

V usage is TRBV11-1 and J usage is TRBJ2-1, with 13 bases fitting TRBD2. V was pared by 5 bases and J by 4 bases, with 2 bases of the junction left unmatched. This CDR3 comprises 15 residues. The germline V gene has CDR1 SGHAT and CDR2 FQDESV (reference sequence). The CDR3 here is CASSEGLAGYNEQFF. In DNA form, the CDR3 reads TGTGCCAGCAGCGAGGGACTAGCGGGATACAATGAGCAGTTCTTC.

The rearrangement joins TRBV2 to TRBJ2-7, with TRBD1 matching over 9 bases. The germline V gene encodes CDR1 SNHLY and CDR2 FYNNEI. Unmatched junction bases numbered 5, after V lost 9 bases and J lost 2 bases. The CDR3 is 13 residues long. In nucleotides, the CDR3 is TGTGCCAGTAGGGGACAGGGAACCTACGAGCAGTACTTC. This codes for CASRGQGTYEQYF.

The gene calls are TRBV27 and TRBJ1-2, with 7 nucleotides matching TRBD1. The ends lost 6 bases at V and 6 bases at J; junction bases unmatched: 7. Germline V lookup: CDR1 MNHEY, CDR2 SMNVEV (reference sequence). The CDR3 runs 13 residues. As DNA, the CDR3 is TGTGCCAGCAGCATACAGGGGTCGGATGGCTACACCTTC. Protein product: CASSIQGSDGYTF.

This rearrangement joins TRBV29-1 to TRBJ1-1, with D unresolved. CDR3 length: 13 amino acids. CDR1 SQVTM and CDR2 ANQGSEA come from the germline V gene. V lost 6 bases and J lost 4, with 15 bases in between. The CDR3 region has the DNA TGCAGCGTCGACCCGGGAGCGGGCACTGAAGCTTTCTTT. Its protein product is CSVDPGAGTEAFF.

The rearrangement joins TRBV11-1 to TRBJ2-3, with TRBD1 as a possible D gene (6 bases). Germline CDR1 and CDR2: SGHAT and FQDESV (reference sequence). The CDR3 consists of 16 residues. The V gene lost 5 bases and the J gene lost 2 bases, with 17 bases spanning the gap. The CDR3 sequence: CASSPRGVVFTDTQYF. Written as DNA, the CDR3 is TGTGCCAGCAGCCCCAGGGGCGTAGTTTTCACAGATACGCAGTATTTT. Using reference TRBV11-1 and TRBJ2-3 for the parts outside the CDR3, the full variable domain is EAEVAQSPRYKITEKSQAVAFWCDPISGHATLYWYRQILGQGPELLVQFQDESVVDDSQLPKDRFSAERLKGVDSTLKIQPAELGDSAMYLCASSPRGVVFTDTQYFGPGTRLTVL.

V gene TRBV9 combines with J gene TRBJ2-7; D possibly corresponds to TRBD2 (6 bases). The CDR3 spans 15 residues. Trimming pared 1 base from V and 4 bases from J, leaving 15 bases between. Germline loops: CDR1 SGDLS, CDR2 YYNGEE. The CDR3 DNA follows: TGTGCCAGCAGCGTAATGTCCGGGGGTGTTTACGAGCAGTACTTC. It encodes CASSVMSGGVYEQYF.

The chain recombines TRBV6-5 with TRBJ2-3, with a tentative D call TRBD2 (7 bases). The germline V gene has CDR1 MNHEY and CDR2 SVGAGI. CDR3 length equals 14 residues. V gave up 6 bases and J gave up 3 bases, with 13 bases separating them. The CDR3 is CASSTRGGTDTQYF. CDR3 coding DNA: TGTGCCAGCAGCACCAGGGGAGGGACAGATACGCAGTATTTT.

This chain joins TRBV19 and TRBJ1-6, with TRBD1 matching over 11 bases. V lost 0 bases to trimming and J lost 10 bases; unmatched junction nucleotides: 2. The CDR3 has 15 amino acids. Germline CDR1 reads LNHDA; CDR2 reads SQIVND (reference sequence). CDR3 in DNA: TGTGCCAGTAGTATAGAGGGGACAGGGGGATCACCCCTCCACTTT. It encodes CASSIEGTGGSPLHF.